This T cell receptor beta chain was sequenced in a study of radiation and T cells in renal cell carcinoma. The assay was immunoSEQ multiplex PCR, and TCRdb's table has in-frame clones only and misses some. The table has some 110,000 clones, roughly four fifths seen once. As for time point: baseline pretreatment blood. Indicated treatment: 15 Gy SBRT to primary tumor, nephrectomy 4 weeks later. This CDR3 has 12 amino acids. Between the trimmed V and J ends, which lost 0 bases and 7 bases, there was a span of 6 bases. The germline CDR1 and CDR2 sequences are MNHEY and SVGAGI. This receptor was identified in a woman aged 55 to 70 with renal cell carcinoma. The chain carries TRBV6-5 and TRBJ2-5; no firm D call. Sequencing used blood, obtained from a patient whose treatment included radiotherapy and nephrectomy. The CDR3 DNA is TGTGCCAGCAGTTACTCTTGGGGGACCCAGTACTTC. Translation: CASSYSWGTQYF.